This T cell receptor (beta chain) is from a study of T cells after yellow fever vaccination. Looked up from germline, CDR1 is KGHSH and CDR2 is LQKENI. CDR3 length: 14 amino acids. Trimming shortened V by 1 base and J by 8 bases, and 9 bases separated the two germline ends. By 5'RACE template switching, TCR cDNA was produced, with a universal primer site and UMIs added in the process. TCRdb analysed the 5' RACE reads with MiXCR anew, one entry per CDR3 protein. The data contain around 500,000 distinct CDR3 sequences, just over 20% of them singletons. This clonotype was counted between two and nine times. Its antigen is not identified. Study-level results: Post-booster samples contained most primary-vaccination clones (just under 98% CD4, about 87% CD8). The secondary T-cell response peaked on day 5, not day 15, but was weaker.

The chain has TRBV18 and TRBJ1-6; D call uncertain. This receptor was taken from a man aged 18 to 29 who received the YFV17D yellow fever vaccine. The sample was PBMCs, taken about 21 days after the first yellow fever vaccination. In DNA, the CDR3 is TGTGCCAGCTCACCACTAGGACCGGATTCACCCCTCCACTTT. It translates to CASSPLGPDSPLHF.